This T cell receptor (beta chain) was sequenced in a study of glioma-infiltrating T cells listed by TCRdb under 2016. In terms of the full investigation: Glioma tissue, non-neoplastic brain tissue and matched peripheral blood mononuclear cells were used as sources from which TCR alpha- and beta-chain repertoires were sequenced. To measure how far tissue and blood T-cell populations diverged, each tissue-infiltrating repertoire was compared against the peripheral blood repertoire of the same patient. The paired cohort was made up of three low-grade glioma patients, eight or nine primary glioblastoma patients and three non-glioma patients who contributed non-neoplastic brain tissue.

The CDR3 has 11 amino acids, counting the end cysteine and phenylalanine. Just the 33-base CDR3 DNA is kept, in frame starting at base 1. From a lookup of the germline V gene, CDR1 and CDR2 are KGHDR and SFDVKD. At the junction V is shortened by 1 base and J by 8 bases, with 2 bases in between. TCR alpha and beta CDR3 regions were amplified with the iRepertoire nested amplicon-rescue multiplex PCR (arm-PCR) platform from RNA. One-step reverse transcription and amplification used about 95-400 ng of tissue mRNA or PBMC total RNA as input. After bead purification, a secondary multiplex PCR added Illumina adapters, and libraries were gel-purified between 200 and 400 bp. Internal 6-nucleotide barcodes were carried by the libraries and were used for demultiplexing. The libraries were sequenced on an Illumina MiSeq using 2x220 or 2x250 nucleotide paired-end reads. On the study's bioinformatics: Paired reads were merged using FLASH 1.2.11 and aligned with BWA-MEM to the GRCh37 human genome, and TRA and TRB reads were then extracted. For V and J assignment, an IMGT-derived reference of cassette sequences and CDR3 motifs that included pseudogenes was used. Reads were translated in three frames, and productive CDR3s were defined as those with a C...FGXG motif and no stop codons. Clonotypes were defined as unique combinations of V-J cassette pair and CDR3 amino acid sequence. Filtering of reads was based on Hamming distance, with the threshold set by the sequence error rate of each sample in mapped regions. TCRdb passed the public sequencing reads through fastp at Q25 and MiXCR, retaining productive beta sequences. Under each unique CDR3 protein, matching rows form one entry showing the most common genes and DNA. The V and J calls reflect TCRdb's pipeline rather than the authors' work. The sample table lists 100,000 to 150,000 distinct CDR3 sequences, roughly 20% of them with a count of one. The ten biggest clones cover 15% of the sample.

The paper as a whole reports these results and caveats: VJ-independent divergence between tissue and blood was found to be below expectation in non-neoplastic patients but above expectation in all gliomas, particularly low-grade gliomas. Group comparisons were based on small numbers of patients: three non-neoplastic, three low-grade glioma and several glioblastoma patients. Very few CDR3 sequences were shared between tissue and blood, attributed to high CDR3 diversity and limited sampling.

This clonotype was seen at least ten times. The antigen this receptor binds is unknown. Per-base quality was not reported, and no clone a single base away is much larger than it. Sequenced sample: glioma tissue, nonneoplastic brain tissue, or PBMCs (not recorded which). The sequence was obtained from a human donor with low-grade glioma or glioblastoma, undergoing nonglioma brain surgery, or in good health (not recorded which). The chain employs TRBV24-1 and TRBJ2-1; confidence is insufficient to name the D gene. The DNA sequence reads TGTGCCACCAGTGATTTATATGAGCAGTTCTTC. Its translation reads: CATSDLYEQFF.